This T cell receptor (beta chain) emerged from a study of blood T cells in healthy people across ages. Primed by a sample-barcoded 5' primer and a J-beta primer mix, a second PCR proceeded for about 6 to 11 cycles. TCRdb itself ran the 5' RACE reads through MiXCR, one entry per CDR3 protein. Here the sample spans 800,000 to 950,000 distinct CDR3 sequences, 40% to 60% being singletons. Germline V gene lookup returns CDR1 SGHDN and CDR2 FVKESK. Trimming at V came to 1 base and at J to 2 bases, leaving 5 bases not matched to a gene. The CDR3 contains 16 residues. The sample taken for sequencing was blood. The sequence was collected from a man aged 25-45 years in good health. The genes are TRBV14 and TRBJ1-1, with 9 bases that match TRBD1. The CDR3 DNA reads TGTGCCAGCAGCCAAGTTTTGGGACAGGGCAACACTGAAGCTTTCTTT. As protein: CASSQVLGQGNTEAFF.